The 25 T cell receptor beta chains presented below share a single source sample, sequenced in a study of blood T cell repertoires in COVID-19. The protocol was immunoSEQ multiplex PCR, while the TCRdb copy is restricted to in-frame clones and leaves out a portion. The table records about 320,000 clones, less than 85% of them present only once. Specimen: PBMCs or T cells enriched from blood (not recorded which). The receptors come from a woman aged 25-40 years who had been exposed to COVID-19.

V and J are TRBV4-2 and TRBJ2-1; D might be TRBD2 (7 bases). This CDR3 has 17 amino acids. V was trimmed by 1 base and J by 2 bases, leaving 15 bases between them. Per germline, CDR1 LGHNA and CDR2 YNFKEQ. The CDR3 DNA sequence: TGTGCCAGCAGCCAAGCCCAAAGGGGGGGGACCTACAATGAGCAGTTCTTC. It yields the protein CASSQAQRGGTYNEQFF.

The chain couples TRBV27 to TRBJ2-5, with a possible D match to TRBD2 (6 bases). The germline V gene has CDR1 MNHEY and CDR2 SMNVEV (reference sequence). V was pared by 3 bases and J by 6 bases, with 20 bases between. The CDR3 has 16 residues. The CDR3 reads CASSLGGAHPQQTQYF. The CDR3 DNA sequence: TGTGCCAGCAGTTTGGGAGGTGCGCATCCCCAGCAGACCCAGTACTTC.

This rearrangement joins TRBV2 to TRBJ1-3; D remains unclear. The CDR3 totals 14 residues. The germline CDR1 and CDR2 sequences are SNHLY and FYNNEI. V gave up 5 bases and J gave up 3 bases, with 11 bases separating them. The CDR3 region has the DNA TGTGCCAGCAGTCGCACTGAAGTTGGAAACACCATATATTTT. Protein product: CASSRTEVGNTIYF.

The chain recombines TRBV23-1 with TRBJ1-4, with TRBD1 matching over 7 bases. TRBV23-1 is classed as an ORF, of uncertain function. V was pared by 6 bases and J by 0 bases, with 25 bases of the junction left unmatched. The CDR3 loop spans 22 amino acids. CDR3 amino acids: CASRGSKQGRLSGAATNEKLFF. CDR3 nucleotide sequence: TGCGCCAGCAGGGGGAGTAAACAGGGGCGTTTATCCGGTGCAGCAACTAATGAAAAACTGTTTTTT.

This sequence joins TRBV19 and TRBJ2-7, with 11 bases aligning to TRBD2. The germline V gene has CDR1 LNHDA and CDR2 SQIVND (reference sequence). The CDR3 extends over 17 amino acids. The junction had 8 bases not matched to a gene; V was cut back by 4 bases and J by 0 bases. The CDR3 DNA reads TGTGCCAGTAGTAACCAGCGACTAGCGGGGAGCTCCTACGAGCAGTACTTC. Translating gives CASSNQRLAGSSYEQYF.

This rearrangement joins TRBV6-5 to TRBJ1-1, with a weak D call TRBD1 (5 bases). The CDR3 extends over 12 amino acids. Germline assignment: CDR1 MNHEY and CDR2 SVGAGI. V lost 6 bases and J 9 bases, leaving 14 bases between the germline ends. As DNA, the CDR3 is TGTGCCAGCAGCGGGGGAGGACAACAAGCTTTCTTT. This translates into CASSGGGQQAFF.

Remarks on this clone: The same CDR3 can be traced to other DNA sequences in this sample. This sequence joins TRBV18 and TRBJ2-2; TRBD2 aligns across 13 bases. In germline, CDR1 is KGHSH, CDR2 LQKENI. Trimming removed 3 bases from V and 5 bases from J; junction bases left unmatched: 3. This CDR3 is built from 16 residues. Here the CDR3 reads CASSPGTSGVTGELFF. The CDR3 DNA follows: TGTGCCAGCTCACCGGGGACTAGCGGGGTAACCGGGGAGCTGTTTTTT.

The chain carries TRBV4-1 and TRBJ2-7; a weak D match, TRBD2 (6 bases). CDR3 length: 15 residues. Germline V gene lookup returns CDR1 MGHRA and CDR2 YSYEKL. The germline V and J ends were trimmed by 5 bases and 3 bases, with 17 bases remaining between them. In DNA form, the CDR3 reads TGCGCCAGCAGCTCAGCGGGTCAGCCAATCTACGAGCAGTACTTC. Translating gives CASSSAGQPIYEQYF.

Notes on this clone: This clone may be a read error of a much larger clone one base away. The chain joins TRBV7-2 to TRBJ1-1; no clear D. The CDR3 is 11 amino acids. The V end was cut by 4 bases, the J end by 3 bases, with 3 bases between. Per the germline V gene, CDR1 is SGHTA and CDR2 is FQGNSA. As DNA, the CDR3 is TGTGCCAGCAGCTCGTACACTGAAGCTTTCTTT. Protein product: CASSSYTEAFF.

This clone was counted a few times. This sequence joins TRBV19 and TRBJ1-5; weak D call: TRBD1 (6 bases). CDR3 length equals 15 residues. The V gene's germline CDR1 is LNHDA and CDR2 SQIVND (reference sequence). Trimming left V 1 base short and J 3 bases short, with 10 bases between. Here the CDR3 DNA reads TGTGCCAGTAGTATAGCTGGACAGCCCAATCAGCCCCAGCATTTT. It specifies CASSIAGQPNQPQHF.

The chain employs TRBV30 and TRBJ1-2; D perhaps matches TRBD1 (5 bases). From germline, CDR1 is GTSNPN and CDR2 SVGIG (reference sequence). V was trimmed by 2 bases and J by 4 bases, leaving 11 bases between them. The CDR3 covers 13 residues. The DNA of the CDR3 is TGTGCCTGGAGTCTCCGACAGAGCTATGGCTACACCTTC. It encodes CAWSLRQSYGYTF.

The rearrangement links TRBV10-1 to TRBJ2-2, with 9 bases matching TRBD1. The germline CDR1 and CDR2 sequences are WNHNN and SYGVQD (reference sequence). V lost 4 bases and J lost 6; bases outside the gene matches: 12. The CDR3 loop spans 17 amino acids. CDR3 in DNA: TGCGCCAGCAGTGTACATTCCGGGACAGGGCGGTCCGGGGAGCTGTTTTTT. The encoded protein is CASSVHSGTGRSGELFF.

The gene calls are TRBV2 and TRBJ1-6; TRBD1 might be the D (5 bases). This CDR3 spans 14 amino acids. Germline CDR1 is SNHLY and CDR2 is FYNNEI. Trimming removed 7 bases from V and 5 bases from J, with 12 bases in between. In DNA form, the CDR3 reads TGTGCCAGCATGACAGACTTTAATAATTCACCCCTCCACTTT. This gives the protein CASMTDFNNSPLHF. Using reference TRBV2 and TRBJ1-6 for the parts outside the CDR3, the full variable domain is EPEVTQTPSHQVTQMGQEVILRCVPISNHLYFYWYRQILGQKVEFLVSFYNNEISEKSEIFDDQFSVERPDGSNFTLKIRSTKLEDSAMYFCASMTDFNNSPLHFGNGTRLTVT.

The chain links TRBV6-5 to TRBJ1-6; D uncertain. With 6 bases removed from V and 10 bases from J, the gap between germline ends came to 13 bases. The CDR3 spans 13 residues. Germline V gives CDR1 MNHEY, CDR2 SVGAGI. CDR3 DNA sequence: TGTGCCAGCAGCCGATCCGGGGTGTCACCCCTCCACTTT. It codes for CASSRSGVSPLHF.

This clone occurred a few times. The rearrangement links TRBV5-4 to TRBJ1-1, with 10 bases that match TRBD1. This CDR3 is built from 15 residues. With V trimmed by 4 bases and J by 7 bases, 10 bases remained unmatched. Germline loops: CDR1 SGHNT, CDR2 YYREEE (reference sequence). The CDR3 loop reads CASSGGTGDLFEAFF. The CDR3, as DNA: TGTGCCAGCAGCGGAGGGACAGGGGACCTATTTGAAGCTTTCTTT. The variable domain in full, completed from reference TRBV5-4 and TRBJ1-1, reads ETGVTQSPTHLIKTRGQQVTLRCSSQSGHNTVSWYQQALGQGPQFIFQYYREEENGRGNFPPRFSGLQFPNYSSELNVNALELDDSALYLCASSGGTGDLFEAFFGQGTRLTVV.

The J gene is TRBJ2-7, the V gene TRBV6-2 or TRBV6-3; perhaps TRBD1 as D (6 bases). The CDR3 contains 16 residues. Germline-derived CDR1 and CDR2 are MNHEY and SVGEGT. Trimming removed 0 bases at V and 0 bases at J, with 12 bases between. The CDR3 coding sequence is TGTGCCAGCAGTTACTCCGACTGGGACATCTCCTACGAGCAGTACTTC. This encodes CASSYSDWDISYEQYF.

The rearrangement uses TRBV7-9 and TRBJ2-5; 16 nucleotides match TRBD2. V shed 5 bases, J shed 3 bases, and the junction held 9 bases outside the gene matches. The CDR3 has 18 residues. Germline-derived CDR1 and CDR2 are SEHNR and FQNEAQ (reference sequence). The DNA for the CDR3 is TGTGCCAGCAGCCCCGGGACTAGCGGGAGGGCCTCAGAAGAGACCCAGTACTTC. It encodes CASSPGTSGRASEETQYF. The variable domain in full, completed from reference TRBV7-9 and TRBJ2-5, reads DTGVSQNPRHKITKRGQNVTFRCDPISEHNRLYWYRQTLGQGPEFLTYFQNEAQLEKSRLLSDRFSAERPKGSFSTLEIQRTEQGDSAMYLCASSPGTSGRASEETQYFGPGTRLLVL.

V and J are TRBV18 and TRBJ1-3; D remains unclear. The CDR3 consists of 13 residues. CDR1 and CDR2 from the germline V gene are KGHSH and LQKENI. Between the trimmed V and J ends, which lost 3 bases and 2 bases, there was a span of 5 bases. CDR3 in DNA: TGTGCCAGCTCACCGCAGACTGGAAACACCATATATTTT. This gives the protein CASSPQTGNTIYF.

The rearrangement uses TRBV19 and TRBJ1-1; 7 nucleotides agree with TRBD1. CDR3 length: 14 residues. Trimming took 7 bases from V and 6 from J; bases not matched to a gene: 11. CDR1 LNHDA and CDR2 SQIVND come from the germline V gene (reference sequence). CDR3 amino acids: CASKGTADHPEAFF. CDR3 DNA sequence: TGTGCCAGTAAGGGGACAGCAGACCACCCTGAAGCTTTCTTT.

The chain combines TRBV15 with TRBJ2-2; the D is unclear. This CDR3 is built from 15 residues. Germline V gene lookup returns CDR1 LNHNV and CDR2 YYDKDF (reference sequence). V was trimmed by 0 bases and J by 7 bases, leaving 12 bases between them. The CDR3 protein is CATSRDIVASGELFF. CDR3 bases: TGTGCCACCAGCAGAGATATCGTAGCCAGCGGGGAGCTGTTTTTT.

The chain couples TRBV28 to TRBJ2-2; unclear D gene. V lost 6 bases to trimming and J lost 6 bases, with 8 bases between them. Germline V gene data show CDR1 as MDHEN and CDR2 as SYDVKM. The CDR3 runs to 12 residues. CDR3 sequence (DNA): TGTGCCAGCAGCCAGGAAGCCGGGGAGCTGTTTTTT. Its translation is CASSQEAGELFF.

The gene calls are TRBV28 and TRBJ2-7, with 12 bases matching TRBD2. V was clipped by 2 bases and J by 4 bases; unmatched bases: 0. The CDR3 has 14 residues. CDR1 is MDHEN and CDR2 is SYDVKM in the germline V gene. The CDR3 coding sequence is TGTGCCAGCAGTTTAGGACTAGCGGGATACGAGCAGTACTTC. Its protein is CASSLGLAGYEQYF.

V is TRBV29-1 and J is TRBJ2-1, with D possibly matching TRBD1 (6 bases). Germline V CDR1 and CDR2: SQVTM, ANQGSEA. Trimming left V 1 base short and J 7 bases short, with 23 bases between. The length of the CDR3 is 17 residues. The CDR3: CSVEGEIATGYGNEQFF. The CDR3 DNA reads as TGCAGCGTTGAAGGTGAAATTGCCACAGGGTATGGGAATGAGCAGTTCTTC.

The chain links TRBV19 to TRBJ1-2, with D maybe TRBD1 (6 bases). Germline CDR1 and CDR2: LNHDA and SQIVND (reference sequence). Between the trimmed V and J ends, which lost 3 bases and 0 bases, there was a span of 11 bases. CDR3 size: 15 residues. CDR3 nucleotides: TGTGCCAGTAGTATGAGGGACACCACTAACTATGGCTACACCTTC. Encoded protein: CASSMRDTTNYGYTF.

The table lists this clone with a few counts. The chain recombines TRBV9 with TRBJ2-7, with 8 bases lining up with TRBD1. This CDR3 has 14 amino acids. V lost 2 bases to trimming and J lost 6 bases; unmatched junction nucleotides: 7. Germline-derived CDR1 and CDR2 are SGDLS and YYNGEE. The CDR3 DNA is TGTGCCAGCAGCGTCAGAACAGGGGGTGGCGAGCAGTACTTC. Residues: CASSVRTGGGEQYF. Complete variable domain (other parts from reference TRBV9 and TRBJ2-7): DSGVTQTPKHLITATGQRVTLRCSPRSGDLSVYWYQQSLDQGLQFLIQYYNGEERAKGNILERFSAQQFPDLHSELNLSSLELGDSALYFCASSVRTGGGEQYFGPGTRLTVT.